A single sample is the source of the 12 T cell receptor beta chains below, sequenced in a study of breast tumors, draining lymph nodes, adjacent tissues. TCRdb processed the multiplex PCR reads anew with MiXCR; each CDR3 protein has one entry. The table lists some 130,000 distinct CDR3 sequences, about 20% of them singletons. Axillary draining lymph nodes of breast cancer patients supplied the node samples. The sample consisted of axillary lymph node tissue. These receptors all come from a female donor with breast cancer. Some clones in this sample may be carry-over from other donors' samples.

This clonotype has at least ten counts. A read error may account for a junction end that differs from germline. The gene calls are TRBV7-7 and TRBJ2-1; D is uncertain. Germline V lookup: CDR1 SSHAT, CDR2 FNYEAQ (reference sequence). This CDR3 is built from 15 residues. CDR3 region: CASSLAPGSHNEQFF. The CDR3 nucleotides are TGTGCTAGCAGCTTAGCCCCGGGCTCACACAATGAGCAGTTCTTC.

This clonotype was detected ten times or more. V and J are TRBV11-2 and TRBJ2-1; 7 bases agree with TRBD2. Trimming at V came to 1 base and at J to 6 bases, leaving 15 bases not matched to a gene. The germline V gene has CDR1 SGHAT and CDR2 FQNNGV. The CDR3 covers 18 residues. CDR3 protein: CASSLVPGGMLAVNEQFF. The CDR3 DNA reads as TGTGCCAGCAGCTTAGTGCCGGGAGGAATGTTGGCCGTCAATGAGCAGTTCTTC.

On this clonotype itself: At one end, the junction sequence differs from germline, possibly due to a read error. The V call is TRBV11-2, the J call TRBJ1-5; D gene unclear. From germline, CDR1 is SGHAT and CDR2 FQNNGV. The CDR3 loop spans 15 amino acids. The CDR3 DNA sequence: TGTACCAGCAGCTTAGAATTGGGTAGCAATCAGCCCCAGCATTTT. This encodes CTSSLELGSNQPQHF.

This clonotype was recorded many times. This chain connects TRBV30 to TRBJ1-6, with 7 bases lining up with TRBD1. The CDR3 runs 13 residues. Germline lookup yields CDR1 GTSNPN and CDR2 SVGIG (reference sequence). After removal of 6 bases from V and 6 bases from J, the junction contained 5 bases not matched to a gene. The CDR3 region is CACTGTVNSPLHF. For the CDR3, the DNA is TGTGCCTGTACTGGGACAGTTAATTCACCCCTCCACTTT.

V and J are TRBV18 and TRBJ2-1, with D perhaps TRBD1 or TRBD2 (8 bases each). V was trimmed by 0 bases and J by 8 bases, leaving 20 bases between them. There are 17 residues in the CDR3. From germline, CDR1 is KGHSH and CDR2 LQKENI. The CDR3 DNA is TGTGCCAGCTCACCACCCCGACAGGGGACTAGATTCTATGAGCAGTTCTTC. Translation gives CASSPPRQGTRFYEQFF.

Worth noting for this clonotype: One base away lies a much larger clone, so this may be a sequencing read error. The rearrangement joins TRBV18 to TRBJ2-5; D is perhaps TRBD1 (6 bases). The CDR3 spans 15 residues. The germline V gene encodes CDR1 KGHSH and CDR2 LQKENI. The CDR3 nucleotides are TGTGCCAGCTCACCCCGGGCAGGGGAGCAAGAGACCCAGTCCTTC. Protein product: CASSPRAGEQETQSF. Full variable domain (rest looked up from reference TRBV18 and TRBJ2-5): NAGVMQNPRHLVRRRGQEARLRCSPMKGHSHVYWYRQLPEEGLKFMVYLQKENIIDESGMPKERFSAEFPKEGPSILRIQQVVRGDSAAYFCASSPRAGEQETQSFGPGTRLLVL.

This clonotype was detected many times. In DNA, the CDR3 is TGTGCCAGCAGCTTCGGCAGGGAGGATTCACCCCTCCACTTT. Encoded protein: CASSFGREDSPLHF. The chain carries TRBV5-6 and TRBJ1-6, with D possibly TRBD1 on 5 matching bases. V lost 2 bases and J lost 8, with 11 bases in between. The CDR3 has 14 residues. Germline values: CDR1 SGHDT, CDR2 YYEEEE.

The table lists this clonotype with many counts. The J gene is TRBJ2-1, the V gene TRBV28, with D unclear. The CDR3 extends over 11 amino acids. Germline-derived CDR1 and CDR2 are MDHEN and SYDVKM. The V end lost 6 bases, the J end lost 10 bases, and 10 bases lay between the germline ends. CDR3: CASRSSREQFF. In DNA, the CDR3 is TGTGCCAGCAGGTCCAGTCGGGAGCAGTTCTTC.

On this clonotype itself: A clone one base away is much larger, so this may be a read error. This CDR3 is missing its conserved last phenylalanine or tryptophan, likely due to a read error. The V gene is TRBV6-6, the J gene TRBJ2-1, with TRBD2 matching 7 bases. CDR3 length equals 16 residues. V lost 6 bases, J lost 7 bases, and 15 bases stayed unmatched. Per germline, CDR1 MNHNY and CDR2 SVGAGI (reference sequence). The CDR3 here is CASSYEPGGWANEQFL. CDR3 bases: TGTGCCAGCAGCTACGAGCCGGGAGGTTGGGCGAATGAGCAGTTCCTC.

The table lists this clonotype with many counts. V and J are TRBV20-1 and TRBJ2-7; no definite D call. Germline values: CDR1 DFQATT, CDR2 SNEGSKA (reference sequence). This CDR3 is 14 amino acids long. Trimming pared 0 bases from V and 1 base from J, leaving 10 bases between. CDR3 sequence reads: CSARDPTTSYEQYF. The CDR3 DNA follows: TGCAGTGCTAGAGATCCTACTACGTCCTACGAGCAGTACTTC.

This clonotype was recorded many times. The rearrangement uses TRBV19 and TRBJ2-1, with D possibly TRBD1 on 9 matching bases. In germline, CDR1 is LNHDA, CDR2 SQIVND (reference sequence). V shed 5 bases and J shed 8 bases, with 22 bases lying between them. There are 16 residues in the CDR3. Written as DNA, the CDR3 is TGTGCCAGTAGTCCACGCGGGGGGACAGGGAAAGATGAGCAGTTCTTC. It encodes CASSPRGGTGKDEQFF.

The J gene is TRBJ2-6, the V gene TRBV5-1; D not resolved. There are 14 residues in the CDR3. Germline CDR1 SGHRS, CDR2 YFSETQ. Trimming removed 3 bases from V and 0 bases from J, with 4 bases in between. DNA of the CDR3: TGCGCCAGCAGCTCCTTCTCTGGGGCCAACGTCCTGACTTTC. This sequence encodes CASSSFSGANVLTF.